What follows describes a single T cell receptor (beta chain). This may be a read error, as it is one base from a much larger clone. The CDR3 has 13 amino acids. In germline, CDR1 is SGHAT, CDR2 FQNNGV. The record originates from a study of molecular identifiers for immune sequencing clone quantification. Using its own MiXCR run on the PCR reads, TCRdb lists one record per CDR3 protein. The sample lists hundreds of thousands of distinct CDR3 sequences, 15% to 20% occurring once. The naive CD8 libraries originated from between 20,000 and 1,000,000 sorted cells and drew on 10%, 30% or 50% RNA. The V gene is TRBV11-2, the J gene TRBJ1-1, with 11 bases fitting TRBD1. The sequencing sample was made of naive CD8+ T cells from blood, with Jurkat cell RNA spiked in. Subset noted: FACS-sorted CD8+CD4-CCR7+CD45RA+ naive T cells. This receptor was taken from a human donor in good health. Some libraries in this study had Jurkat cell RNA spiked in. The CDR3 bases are TGTGCCAGCAGCTTAGTCGGGACAGGGGGAGCTTCCTTT. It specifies CASSLVGTGGASF.